The next 22 T cell receptor beta chains were all read from a single sample in a study of regulatory T cells in long-lasting Graves disease. Researchers made TCR beta libraries by using iRepertoire HTBI primers and running Arm-PCR on CDR3 regions. One entry per CDR3 protein results from TCRdb running MiXCR on the multiplex PCR reads. The sample carries over 350,000 distinct CDR3 sequences, about a fifth recorded once. The time point: persistent/refractory GD, antithyroid drugs over 5 years with positive TRAb. Construction of the TCR library relied on RNA isolated from PBMCs. The specimen was peripheral blood mononuclear cells (PBMCs), collected when the disease was refractory, from a patient treated with antithyroid drugs. The source is a female donor with Graves disease.

This clonotype was seen ten or more times. The chain carries TRBV28 and TRBJ2-5; 14 bases are a match to TRBD2. The CDR3 extends over 17 amino acids. J gave up 5 bases and V 5 bases, and 10 bases lay outside the gene matches. CDR1 and CDR2 (germline): MDHEN, SYDVKM. Written as DNA, the CDR3 is TGTGCCAGCAGTCAACCGACTAGCGGGAGGGGGTGGGAGACCCAGTACTTC. It translates to CASSQPTSGRGWETQYF.

In this sample, this clonotype turned up a few times. Germline and junction disagree at one end, which may indicate a read error. This sequence joins TRBV7-7 and TRBJ2-5, with 8 bases fitting TRBD1. This CDR3 has 16 amino acids. Per the germline V gene, CDR1 is SSHAT and CDR2 is FNYEAQ (reference sequence). CDR3 bases: TGTGCTAGCAGCCTCAGGCGGACAGGGTCCGGAGAGACCCAGTACTTC. This translates into CASSLRRTGSGETQYF.

This clonotype was seen many times. This chain links TRBV13 with TRBJ1-2; perhaps TRBD1 as D (5 bases). The CDR3 covers 13 residues. Germline V CDR1 and CDR2: PRHDT, FYEKMQ (reference sequence). V gave up 8 bases and J gave up 7 bases, with 17 bases separating them. The CDR3 region is CASSSSGTPGYTF. CDR3 nucleotide sequence: TGTGCCAGCTCCTCCTCCGGGACCCCTGGCTACACCTTC.

This clonotype came up many times. This chain links TRBV12-5 with TRBJ1-6, with 7 nucleotides matching TRBD1. Germline CDR1 reads LGHNT; CDR2 reads FRNRAP. The CDR3 consists of 14 residues. J lost 9 bases, V lost 2 bases, and 4 bases had no gene match. The CDR3 coding sequence is TGTGCTAGTGGTTTGAACCCAGGGGGTTCACCCCTCCACTTT. This gives the protein CASGLNPGGSPLHF.

This clonotype was picked up many times. The gene calls are TRBV7-3 and TRBJ1-1; 8 bases align to TRBD1. Looked up from germline, CDR1 is SGHTA and CDR2 is FQGTGA. With V trimmed by 6 bases and J by 5 bases, 5 bases remained unmatched. The CDR3 loop spans 13 amino acids. The CDR3: CASSSGGGTEAFF. DNA for the CDR3: TGTGCCAGCAGTTCAGGGGGCGGAACTGAAGCTTTCTTT.

This clonotype appeared many times. The chain uses TRBV6-1 and TRBJ1-1, with D unclear. Germline V gene sequence: CDR1 MNHNS, CDR2 SASEGT. V was cut by 7 bases and J by 3 bases, with 18 bases left in between. The CDR3 is 15 amino acids. The chain's CDR3 is CASKSRGRADTEAFF. The CDR3 DNA reads as TGTGCCAGCAAATCCCGCGGGCGCGCGGACACTGAAGCTTTCTTT.

This clonotype has just a few counts. V is TRBV7-2 and J is TRBJ1-3; no clear D. Germline-derived CDR1 and CDR2 are SGHTA and FQGNSA. The CDR3 is 15 residues long. The V gene lost 1 base and the J gene lost 1 base, with 8 bases spanning the gap. The chain's CDR3 is CASSLVLGSGNTIYF. As DNA, the CDR3 is TGTGCCAGCAGCTTAGTTCTAGGGTCTGGAAACACCATATATTTT.

This clonotype was recorded a few times. This chain joins TRBV6-1 and TRBJ1-5; D perhaps matches TRBD1 (5 bases). CDR1 is MNHNS and CDR2 is SASEGT in the germline V gene. This CDR3 is built from 13 residues. The germline V and J ends were trimmed by 7 bases and 5 bases, with 12 bases remaining between them. This CDR3 is CASTDGGDQPQHF. Here the CDR3 DNA reads TGTGCCAGCACCGACGGAGGGGATCAGCCCCAGCATTTT.

This clonotype was counted a few times. The genes are TRBV19 and TRBJ1-1; weak D call: TRBD1 (5 bases). The CDR3 length is 14 residues. The germline V gene has CDR1 LNHDA and CDR2 SQIVND (reference sequence). Trimming shortened V by 10 bases and J by 11 bases, and 26 bases separated the two germline ends. CDR3 sequence reads: CATRGLGTGTAAFF. CDR3 in DNA: TGTGCCACTCGAGGCTTGGGCACGGGGACCGCGGCTTTCTTT.

The chain carries TRBV11-2 and TRBJ2-2, with 8 bases matching TRBD2. CDR3 length: 18 amino acids. J lost 1 base, V lost 4 bases, and 11 bases had no gene match. Germline loops: CDR1 SGHAT, CDR2 FQNNGV. CDR3 amino acids: CASSSRDTSGLNTGELFF. The CDR3 nucleotides read TGTGCCAGCAGCTCGCGGGATACTAGCGGACTGAACACCGGGGAGCTGTTTTTT. Using reference TRBV11-2 and TRBJ2-2 for the parts outside the CDR3, the full variable domain is EAGVAQSPRYKIIEKRQSVAFWCNPISGHATLYWYQQILGQGPKLLIQFQNNGVVDDSQLPKDRFSAERLKGVDSTLKIQPAKLEDSAVYLCASSSRDTSGLNTGELFFGEGSRLTVL.

The rearrangement links TRBV20-1 to TRBJ1-2, with D possibly TRBD1 on 6 matching bases. V lost 3 bases and J 8 bases, leaving 19 bases between the germline ends. Germline V gene lookup returns CDR1 DFQATT and CDR2 SNEGSKA (reference sequence). CDR3 length: 14 residues. The CDR3 protein is CSASKYRDIGGYTF. Here the CDR3 DNA reads TGCAGTGCTAGCAAATACCGGGACATTGGGGGCTACACCTTC.

At least ten counts were recorded for this clonotype. J is TRBJ2-5 and V is TRBV9; 7 bases are a match to TRBD1. Germline trimming cut 0 bases from V and 2 bases from J; bases unmatched to any gene: 7. Germline CDR1 SGDLS, CDR2 YYNGEE. This CDR3 contains 16 residues. The CDR3 nucleotides read TGTGCCAGCAGCGTAGGGTCAGGACAGGCTCAAGAGACCCAGTACTTC. Translating it yields CASSVGSGQAQETQYF.

In nucleotides, the CDR3 is TGTGCCAGTAGTGCGACGACAGGGGCCACCACCTACGAGCAGTACTTC. It is translated as CASSATTGATTYEQYF. The chain is built from TRBV19 and TRBJ2-7, with 8 bases lining up with TRBD1. Germline CDR1 reads LNHDA; CDR2 reads SQIVND (reference sequence). CDR3 size: 16 residues. The V and J ends lost 5 bases and 2 bases, in that order; junction bases with no gene match: 11.

The chain uses TRBV18 and TRBJ1-1; no reliable D call. The CDR3 runs to 16 residues. The germline V and J ends were trimmed by 3 bases and 0 bases, with 14 bases remaining between them. The germline gives CDR1 KGHSH, CDR2 LQKENI. CDR3 residues: CASSPAAVVMNTEAFF. CDR3 nucleotides: TGTGCCAGCTCACCCGCAGCCGTGGTAATGAACACTGAAGCTTTCTTT.

On this clonotype: A much larger clone sits a single nucleotide away, making a read error possible. V is TRBV12-3 or TRBV12-4 and J is TRBJ1-2, with D maybe TRBD1 (6 bases). This CDR3 has 15 amino acids. CDR3 protein: CAGSPQQGLSYGYTF. CDR3 DNA: TGTGCCGGCAGCCCCCAACAGGGATTGTCGTATGGCTACACCTTC.

This clonotype has only a few counts. The chain couples TRBV6-2 or TRBV6-3 to TRBJ2-7; D gene unclear. V was cut by 5 bases and J by 2 bases, with 10 bases left in between. This CDR3 has 13 amino acids. Per the germline V gene, CDR1 is MNHEY and CDR2 is SVGEGT. CDR3 coding DNA: TGTGCCAGCAGTCTACTCCTCACCTACGAGCAGTACTTC. It codes for CASSLLLTYEQYF.

The genes are TRBV7-2 and TRBJ1-1, with 7 positions matching TRBD1. From germline, CDR1 is SGHTA and CDR2 FQGNSA. The CDR3 is made up of 14 amino acids. Trimming at V came to 8 bases and at J to 5 bases, leaving 11 bases not matched to a gene. CDR3 residues: CASATQGWRTEAFF. The CDR3 region has the DNA TGTGCCAGCGCTACACAGGGGTGGCGGACTGAAGCTTTCTTT.

The sample holds many counts of this clonotype. The J gene is TRBJ1-1, the V gene TRBV19, with TRBD1 identical over 9 bases. CDR1 LNHDA and CDR2 SQIVND come from the germline V gene (reference sequence). The CDR3 sequence is 14 residues long. The V and J ends lost 5 bases and 4 bases, in that order; junction bases with no gene match: 5. CDR3 DNA sequence: TGTGCCAGTAGTCCGGGACAGGGCATCACTGAAGCTTTCTTT. It encodes CASSPGQGITEAFF.

In its sample, this clonotype was seen a few times. The genes are TRBV7-9 and TRBJ2-7; maybe TRBD2 (6 bases). Germline assignment: CDR1 SEHNR and CDR2 FQNEAQ (reference sequence). This CDR3 comprises 15 residues. Trimming removed 1 base at V and 3 bases at J, with 13 bases between. The CDR3 DNA follows: TGTGCCAGCAGCTTAGGTTCGGGACTTAACTACGAGCAGTACTTC. Translation: CASSLGSGLNYEQYF.

Remarks on this clonotype: The germline gene is not matched at one end of the junction; a read error may be the cause. V and J are TRBV7-9 and TRBJ1-5, with TRBD1 as a possible D gene (6 bases). The V gene's germline CDR1 is SEHNR and CDR2 FQNEAQ (reference sequence). This CDR3 has 12 amino acids. CDR3 loop: CTSSRGNQPQHF. Written as DNA, the CDR3 is TGTACCAGCTCCAGGGGTAATCAGCCCCAGCATTTT.

The chain has TRBV29-1 and TRBJ2-2; maybe TRBD1 (6 bases). This CDR3 has 14 amino acids. Trimming cost V 3 bases and J 7 bases, with 15 bases left between them. CDR1 is SQVTM, CDR2 ANQGSEA, per germline. CDR3 bases: TGCAGCGTTGACCTCGGGACATTCGGCGGGGAGCTGTTTTTT. This gives the protein CSVDLGTFGGELFF.

The chain uses TRBV12-3 or TRBV12-4 and TRBJ2-7, with 9 bases fitting TRBD2. There are 16 residues in the CDR3. Trimming at V came to 7 bases and at J to 2 bases, leaving 12 bases not matched to a gene. CDR3 DNA sequence: TGTGCCAGCACCTTCACGGGATGGACTAGCGCCTACGAGCAGTACTTC. The encoded protein is CASTFTGWTSAYEQYF.